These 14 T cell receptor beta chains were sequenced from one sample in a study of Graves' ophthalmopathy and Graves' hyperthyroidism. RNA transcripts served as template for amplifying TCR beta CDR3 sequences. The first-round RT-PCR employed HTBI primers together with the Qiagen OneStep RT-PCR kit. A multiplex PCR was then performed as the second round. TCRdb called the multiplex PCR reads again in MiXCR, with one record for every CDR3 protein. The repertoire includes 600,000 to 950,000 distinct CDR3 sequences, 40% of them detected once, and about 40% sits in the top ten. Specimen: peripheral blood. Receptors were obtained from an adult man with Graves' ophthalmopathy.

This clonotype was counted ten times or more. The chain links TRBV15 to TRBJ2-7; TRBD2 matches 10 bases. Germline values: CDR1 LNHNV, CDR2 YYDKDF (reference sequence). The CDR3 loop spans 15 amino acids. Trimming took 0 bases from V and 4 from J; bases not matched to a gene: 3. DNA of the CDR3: TGTGCCACCAGCAGAGAATTAGCGGGGGGATACGAGCAGTACTTC. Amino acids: CATSRELAGGYEQYF.

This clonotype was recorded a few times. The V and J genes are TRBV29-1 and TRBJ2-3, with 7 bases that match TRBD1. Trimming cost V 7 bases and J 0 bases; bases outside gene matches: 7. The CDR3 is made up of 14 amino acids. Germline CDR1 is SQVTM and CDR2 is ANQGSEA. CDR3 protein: CSAAPGQSTDTQYF. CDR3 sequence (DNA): TGCAGCGCGGCCCCGGGACAGAGCACAGATACGCAGTATTTT.

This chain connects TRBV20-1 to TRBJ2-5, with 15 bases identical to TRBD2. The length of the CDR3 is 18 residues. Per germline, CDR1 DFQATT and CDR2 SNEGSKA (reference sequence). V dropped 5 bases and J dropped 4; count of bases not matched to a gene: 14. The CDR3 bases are TGCAGTGCTCACTATGGACTAGCGGGAGGGATGTCCGGAGAGACCCAGTACTTC. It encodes CSAHYGLAGGMSGETQYF.

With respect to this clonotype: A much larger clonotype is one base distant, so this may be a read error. Written as DNA, the CDR3 is TGTGCCAGCAGTTCCGGGGGACGCAATCAGCTCCAGCATTTT. Protein sequence: CASSSGGRNQLQHF. The rearrangement uses TRBV10-3 and TRBJ1-5, with D possibly TRBD1 on 5 matching bases. The CDR3 length is 14 residues. Germline values: CDR1 ENHRY, CDR2 SYGVKD.

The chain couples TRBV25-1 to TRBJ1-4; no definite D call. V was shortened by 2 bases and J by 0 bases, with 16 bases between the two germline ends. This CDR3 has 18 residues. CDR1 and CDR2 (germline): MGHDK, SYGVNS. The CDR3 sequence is CASSETPPGRATNEKLFF. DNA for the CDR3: TGTGCCAGCAGTGAAACTCCCCCTGGACGGGCAACTAATGAAAAACTGTTTTTT.

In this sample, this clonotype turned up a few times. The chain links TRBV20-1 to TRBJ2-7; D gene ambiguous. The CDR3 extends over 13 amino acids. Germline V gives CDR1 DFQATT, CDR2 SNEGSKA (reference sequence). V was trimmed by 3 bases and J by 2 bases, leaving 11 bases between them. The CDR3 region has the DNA TGCAGTGCTAGGGACCCGCCCGCCTACGAGCAGTACTTC. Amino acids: CSARDPPAYEQYF.

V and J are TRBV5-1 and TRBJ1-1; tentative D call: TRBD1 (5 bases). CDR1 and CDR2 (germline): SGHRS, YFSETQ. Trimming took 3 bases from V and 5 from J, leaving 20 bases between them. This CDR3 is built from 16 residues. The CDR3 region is CASSYGGARGVTEAFF. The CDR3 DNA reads TGCGCCAGCAGCTATGGGGGAGCCCGAGGGGTTACTGAAGCTTTCTTT.

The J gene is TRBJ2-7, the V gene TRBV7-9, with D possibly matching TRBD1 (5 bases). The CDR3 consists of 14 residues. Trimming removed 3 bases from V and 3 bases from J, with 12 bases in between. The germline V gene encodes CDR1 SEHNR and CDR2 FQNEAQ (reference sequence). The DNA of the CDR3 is TGTGCCAGCAGCTTCTTGACAGAGAACTACGAGCAGTACTTC. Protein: CASSFLTENYEQYF.

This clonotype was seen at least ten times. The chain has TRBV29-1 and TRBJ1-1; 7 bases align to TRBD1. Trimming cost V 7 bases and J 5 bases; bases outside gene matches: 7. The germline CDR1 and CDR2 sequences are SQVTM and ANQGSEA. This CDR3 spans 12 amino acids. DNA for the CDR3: TGCAGCGCCCCAATCAGGGGGACTGAAGCTTTCTTT. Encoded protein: CSAPIRGTEAFF.

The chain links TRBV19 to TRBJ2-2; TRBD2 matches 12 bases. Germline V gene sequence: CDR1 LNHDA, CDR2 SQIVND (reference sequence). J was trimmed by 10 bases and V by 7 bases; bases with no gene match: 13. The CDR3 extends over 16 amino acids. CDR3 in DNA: TGTGCCAGTATTGGACTAGCGGGGACTAAGGGCGAGGAGCTGTTTTTT. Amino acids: CASIGLAGTKGEELFF. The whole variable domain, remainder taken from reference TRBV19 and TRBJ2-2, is DGGITQSPKYLFRKEGQNVTLSCEQNLNHDAMYWYRQDPGQGLRLIYYSQIVNDFQKGDIAEGYSVSREKKESFPLTVTSAQKNPTAFYLCASIGLAGTKGEELFFGEGSRLTVL.

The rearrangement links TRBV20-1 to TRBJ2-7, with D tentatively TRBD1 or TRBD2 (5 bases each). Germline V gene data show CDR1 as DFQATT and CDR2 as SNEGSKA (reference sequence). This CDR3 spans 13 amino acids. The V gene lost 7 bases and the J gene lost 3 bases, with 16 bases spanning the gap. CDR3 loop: CSVDPGTNYEQYF. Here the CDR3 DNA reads TGCAGTGTCGACCCCGGGACGAACTACGAGCAGTACTTC.

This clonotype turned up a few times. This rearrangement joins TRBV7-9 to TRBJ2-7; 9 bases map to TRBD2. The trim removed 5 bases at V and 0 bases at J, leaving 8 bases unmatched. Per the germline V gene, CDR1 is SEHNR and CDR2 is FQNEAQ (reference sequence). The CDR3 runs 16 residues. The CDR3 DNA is TGTGCCAGCAGCAAGGGGCTAGCGGGGACCTCCTACGAGCAGTACTTC. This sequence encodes CASSKGLAGTSYEQYF.

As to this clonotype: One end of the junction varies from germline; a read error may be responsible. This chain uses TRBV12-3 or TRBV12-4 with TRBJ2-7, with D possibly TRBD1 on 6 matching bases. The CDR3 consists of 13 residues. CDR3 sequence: CAISERDTGEQYF. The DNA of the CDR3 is TGTGCCATCAGTGAGAGGGACACCGGGGAGCAGTACTTC.

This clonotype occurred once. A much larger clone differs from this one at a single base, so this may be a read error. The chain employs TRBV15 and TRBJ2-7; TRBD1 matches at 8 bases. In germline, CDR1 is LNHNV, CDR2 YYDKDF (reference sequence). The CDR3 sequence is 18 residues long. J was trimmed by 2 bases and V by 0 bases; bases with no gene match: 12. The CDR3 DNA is TGTGCCACCAGCAGAGATGTAAGGGGACAGGTCCGGGCCTACGAGCAGTACTTC. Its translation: CATSRDVRGQVRAYEQYF.